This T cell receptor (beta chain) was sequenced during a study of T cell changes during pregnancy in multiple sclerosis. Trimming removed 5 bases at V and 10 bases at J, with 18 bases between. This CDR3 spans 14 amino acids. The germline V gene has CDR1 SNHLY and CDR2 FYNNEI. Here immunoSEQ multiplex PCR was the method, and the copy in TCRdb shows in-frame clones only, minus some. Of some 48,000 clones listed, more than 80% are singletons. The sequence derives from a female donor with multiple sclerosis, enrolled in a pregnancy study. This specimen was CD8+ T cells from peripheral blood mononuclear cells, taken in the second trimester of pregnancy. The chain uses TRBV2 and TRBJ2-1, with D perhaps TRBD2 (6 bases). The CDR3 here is CASSKLAWAWEQFF. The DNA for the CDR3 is TGTGCCAGCAGTAAACTAGCTTGGGCTTGGGAGCAGTTCTTC.